This TCR beta chain was profiled in a study of blood T cells in healthy people across ages. This CDR3 spans 18 amino acids. V lost 0 bases, J lost 12 bases, and 13 bases stayed unmatched. The V gene's germline CDR1 is LGHNA and CDR2 YNFKEQ. This clonotype was observed at least ten times. Its antigen is as yet unknown. Study-wide findings and caveats: Underestimates were what the diversity estimates from one million T cells were considered to be. With donor CMV status unknown, expanded clonotype changes were possibly confounded.

The use of a sample-barcoded 5' primer and a J-beta primer mix characterized a second PCR of 7 to 11 cycles. Carrying 12 random nucleotides, a template-switch adaptor labeled each individual cDNA molecule. Any given sample supplied a minimum of 3 million CDR3-containing paired-end reads. A single record per CDR3 protein comes from TCRdb applying MiXCR to the 5' RACE reads. The sample carries approximately 810,000 distinct CDR3 sequences, under 35% recorded once. The sample was blood. This rearrangement joins TRBV4-2 to TRBJ2-1; 14 bases match TRBD2. The origin of this receptor is a woman aged 80 or older in good health. DNA of the CDR3: TGTGCCAGCAGCCAAGATTCACTGGGACTAGCGGGGGCAAGGGGGCAGTTCTTC. This encodes CASSQDSLGLAGARGQFF.